Below, one T cell receptor beta chain is given with its context. Trimming removed 6 bases at V and 6 bases at J, with 14 bases between. In germline, CDR1 is LNHDA, CDR2 SQIVND (reference sequence). The CDR3 has 13 residues. These data are taken from a study of blood T cell repertoires in COVID-19. For the study at large: Material from acute and convalescent COVID-19 was sourced from the United States, Italy and Spain.

Libraries were prepared by immunoSEQ multiplex PCR; TCRdb keeps only in-frame clonotypes and omits some of them. The sample lists around 370,000 clones; around 86% were seen once. The clonotype was recovered from a woman between 45 and 65 years old with COVID-19, enrolled during active disease. This chain connects TRBV19 to TRBJ1-1; D is unclear. Sequencing was performed on peripheral blood. DNA for the CDR3: TGTGCCAGTAGGATGGTTGGTAGTCCTGAAGCTTTCTTT. It specifies CASRMVGSPEAFF.